This T cell receptor (beta chain) came from a study of T-cell reconstitution after alpha-beta-depleted transplantation in children. Germline loops: CDR1 MNHEY, CDR2 SVGAGI. The ends were cut back, 4 bases at V and 0 bases at J, with 13 bases in the middle. The CDR3 extends over 17 amino acids. In its sample, this clonotype was seen many times. The antigen is not known. Unique molecular identifiers were incorporated when the TCRbeta library was constructed. TCRdb used MiXCR to reprocess the PCR reads, holding one entry per CDR3 protein. This sample carries 65,000 to 70,000 distinct CDR3 sequences, just under 5% of them seen once, and the ten largest clones take 15% to 20%. Study-wide results and caveats: Some patients showed high day-60 TCRbeta diversity, which derived from surviving recipient T cells and thymic progenitors. T-cell numbers and diversity, one year after transplant, stemmed largely from T cells that were newly produced. At around two months after transplant, the alpha-beta T cells were reportedly derived from several hundred expanded clones that came from non-depleted graft cells.

The chain is built from TRBV6-5 and TRBJ2-6, with TRBD1 as a possible D gene (6 bases). Material: PBMCs, mostly from graft donor cells, obtained 180 days after TCRalphabeta/CD19-depleted stem cell transplant. The TCR sequence derives from a boy under two years old who had a stem cell transplant for acute myeloid leukemia, so the T cells may come from the graft donor. CDR3 sequence: CASSSPGHPSGANVLTF. The CDR3, as DNA: TGTGCCAGCAGTTCCCCGGGACACCCCTCTGGGGCCAACGTCCTGACTTTC.